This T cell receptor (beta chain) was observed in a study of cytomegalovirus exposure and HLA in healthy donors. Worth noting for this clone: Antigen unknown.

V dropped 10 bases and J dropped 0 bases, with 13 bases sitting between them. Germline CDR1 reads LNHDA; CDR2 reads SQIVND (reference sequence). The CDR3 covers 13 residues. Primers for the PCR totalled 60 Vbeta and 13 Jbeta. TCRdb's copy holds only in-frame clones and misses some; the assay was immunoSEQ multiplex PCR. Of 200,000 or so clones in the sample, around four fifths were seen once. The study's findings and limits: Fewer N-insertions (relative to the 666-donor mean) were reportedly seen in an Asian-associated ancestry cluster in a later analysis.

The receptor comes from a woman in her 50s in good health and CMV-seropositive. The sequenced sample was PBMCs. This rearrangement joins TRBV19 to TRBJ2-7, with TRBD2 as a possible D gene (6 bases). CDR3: CATARDFSYEQYF. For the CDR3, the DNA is TGTGCCACCGCCCGGGACTTCTCCTACGAGCAGTACTTC.